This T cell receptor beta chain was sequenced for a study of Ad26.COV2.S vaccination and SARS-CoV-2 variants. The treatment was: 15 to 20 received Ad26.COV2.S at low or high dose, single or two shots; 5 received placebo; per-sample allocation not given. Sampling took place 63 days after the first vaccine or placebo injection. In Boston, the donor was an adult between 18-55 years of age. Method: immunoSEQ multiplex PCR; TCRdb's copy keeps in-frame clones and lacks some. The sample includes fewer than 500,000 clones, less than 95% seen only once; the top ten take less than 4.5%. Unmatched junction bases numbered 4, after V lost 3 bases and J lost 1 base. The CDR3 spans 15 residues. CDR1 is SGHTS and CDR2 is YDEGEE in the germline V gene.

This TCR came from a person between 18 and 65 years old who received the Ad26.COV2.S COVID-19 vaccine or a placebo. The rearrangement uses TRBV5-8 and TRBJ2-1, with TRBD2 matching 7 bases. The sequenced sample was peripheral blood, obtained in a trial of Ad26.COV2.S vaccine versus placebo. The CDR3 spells CASSSGTTSYNEQFF. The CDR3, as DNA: TGTGCCAGCAGCTCCGGGACTACTTCCTACAATGAGCAGTTCTTC.